A selection of T cell receptor beta chains follows, all from one sample in a study of T cell responses to AZD1222 COVID-19 vaccine. The assay was immunoSEQ multiplex PCR, and TCRdb's table has in-frame clones only and misses some. The sample lists over 100,000 clones; approximately 90% were seen once. Sequenced here: peripheral blood, sampled on day 0 of AZD1222 vaccination. These receptors all come from an adult in good health. The CDR3 runs from the conserved cysteine through the conserved F or W. D genes are given only for firm matches. Size is omitted from some rows. Given values are once, few, many or a class for expanded clones.

>-|TRBJ1-4|-|TRBV3-1/TRBV3-2
TGTGCCAGCAGCCGGGGGACGGCAAATGAAAAACTGTTTTTT
CASSRGTANEKLFF
>TRBD2|TRBJ2-1|few|TRBV10-3
TGTGCCATCAGGGGACTAGCGGTGACGAATGAGCAGTTCTTC
CAIRGLAVTNEQFF
>-|TRBJ2-5|-|TRBV28
TGTGCCAGCAGGAAACTGGACGGAGCCCAAGAGACCCAGTACTTC
CASRKLDGAQETQYF
>-|TRBJ1-3|-|TRBV10-1
TGCGCCAGCAGTGAGACAGACGCTGGAAACACCATATATTTT
CASSETDAGNTIYF
>-|TRBJ1-5|-|TRBV30
TGTGCCTGGAGTCGTCAGGACAATCAGCCCCAGCATTTT
CAWSRQDNQPQHF
>TRBD1|TRBJ2-7|-|TRBV5-1
TGCGCCAGCAGCTTGTCCCCCGGACAGGGGGACGAGCAGTACTTC
CASSLSPGQGDEQYF
>TRBD1|TRBJ1-5|-|TRBV11-3
TGTGCCAGCCGGAATTTTGGACAGGGGTCCAATCAGCCCCAGCATTTT
CASRNFGQGSNQPQHF
>TRBD1|TRBJ1-3|-|TRBV6-5
TGTGCCAGCAGTTACTCGGTCGGACAGGGTGGAAACACCATATATTTT
CASSYSVGQGGNTIYF
>-|TRBJ1-6|-|TRBV24-1
TGTGCCACCAGTGAGGGACTTGGCTCACCCCTCCACTTT
CATSEGLGSPLHF
>-|TRBJ1-2|-|TRBV19
TGTGCCAGTAGTATGACCTGGGAAGGCTACACCTTC
CASSMTWEGYTF
>-|TRBJ2-7|-|TRBV6-1
TGTGCCAGCAGTGAGTCGGCAGGAAATTCCTACGAGCAGTACTTC
CASSESAGNSYEQYF
>-|TRBJ1-1|-|TRBV6-5
TGTGCCAGCAGGGTGGGCGGGGGACGGAACACTGAAGCTTTCTTT
CASRVGGGRNTEAFF
>-|TRBJ1-1|-|TRBV5-1
TGCGCCAGCAGCAACCCCGGGACAAGCACTGAAGCTTTCTTT
CASSNPGTSTEAFF
>-|TRBJ1-2|-|TRBV6-5
TGTGCCAGCAGTTACCTAACCGGGAACTATGGCTACACCTTC
CASSYLTGNYGYTF
>-|TRBJ1-6|-|TRBV10-3
TGTGCCATCAGGGGGGCAACAGGCCCGGATTCACCCCTCCACTTT
CAIRGATGPDSPLHF
>-|TRBJ2-1|-|TRBV7-3
TGTGCCAGCAGCTCCCAGGGCTATGAGCAGTTCTTC
CASSSQGYEQFF
>TRBD2|TRBJ2-2|-|TRBV9
TGTGCCAGCAGCGTCCTAGCGGGGGGTTTCCCCGGGGAGCTGTTTTTT
CASSVLAGGFPGELFF
>TRBD2|TRBJ2-5|medium-sized|TRBV6-1
TGTGCCAGCAGTGAACTAGCGGGGGGGCAAGAGACCCAGTACTTC
CASSELAGGQETQYF
>TRBD2|TRBJ2-7|-|TRBV9
TGTGCCAGCAGCGTTGCTGGGGGGGGAACCTACGAGCAGTACTTC
CASSVAGGGTYEQYF
>-|TRBJ1-4|-|TRBV29-1
TGCAGCGTTGAGCTGTCAGGGGAGGTTGAAAAACTGTTTTTT
CSVELSGEVEKLFF
>-|TRBJ1-2|-|TRBV30
TGTGCCTGGAGGGGACCCCTCAGGGACGATGGCTACACCTTC
CAWRGPLRDDGYTF
>-|TRBJ2-5|-|TRBV6-5
TGTGCCCTTCGGGGGTACGAGACCCAGTACTTC
CALRGYETQYF
>-|TRBJ1-1|once|TRBV7-6
TGTGCCAGCAGCTTGTTCGAGGGCACAGGCACTGAAGCTTTCTTT
CASSLFEGTGTEAFF
>TRBD1|TRBJ1-6|once|TRBV7-8
TGTGCCAGCAGCTCGGAAGGACAGGGGAATAATTCACCCCTCCACTTT
CASSSEGQGNNSPLHF
>-|TRBJ1-2|-|TRBV10-3
TGTGCCATCAGTGACACCACGGTTGGCTACACCTTC
CAISDTTVGYTF
>-|TRBJ2-2|-|TRBV6-5
TGTGCCAGCAGGGTAGGAGAGTCCGGGGAGCTGTTTTTT
CASRVGESGELFF
>TRBD2|TRBJ2-7|once|TRBV7-9
TGTGCCAGCAGCTTAGGACTAGCGGGGGAGACCTACGAGCAGTACTTC
CASSLGLAGETYEQYF
>-|TRBJ1-2|-|TRBV24-1
TGTGCCACCAGGGGACTCAGGGAGAATGGCTATGGCTACACCTTC
CATRGLRENGYGYTF
>TRBD1|TRBJ2-1|-|TRBV6-5
TGTGCCAGCAGCAAGGACAGGAGGAGAATTTATGAGCAGTTCTTC
CASSKDRRRIYEQFF
>TRBD1|TRBJ1-2|once|TRBV6-2/TRBV6-3
TGTGCCAGCAGTTCGATACCGGGACAGATCCCTAACTATGGCTACACCTTC
CASSSIPGQIPNYGYTF
>TRBD2|TRBJ2-1|-|TRBV29-1
TGCAGCGTTCCGGGACTAGCGAGGATAGATGGTGAGCAGTTCTTC
CSVPGLARIDGEQFF
>-|TRBJ2-7|once|TRBV5-4
TGTGCCAGCAGCTTGGCGGCTAGTGGGTACGAGCAGTACTTC
CASSLAASGYEQYF
>-|TRBJ2-3|-|TRBV4-3
TGCGCCAGCAGCCAAGGACATTTAACTAGCACAGATACGCAGTATTTT
CASSQGHLTSTDTQYF
>TRBD2|TRBJ2-5|-|TRBV6-1
TGTGCCAGCAGTGCTGGACTAGCGGGGGGGCCTGGAGAGACCCAGTACTTC
CASSAGLAGGPGETQYF
>TRBD1|TRBJ2-5|-|TRBV6-2/TRBV6-3
TGTGCCAGCAGTGTTAGACAGGGGAGTGAGACCCAGTACTTC
CASSVRQGSETQYF
>-|TRBJ2-6|-|TRBV28
TGTGCCAGCAGTTCTGGGGGGGGCAATGGGGCCAACGTCCTGACTTTC
CASSSGGGNGANVLTF
>-|TRBJ2-1|-|TRBV29-1
TGCAGCGTTGAGTCCGGCGGGCAGTTCTTC
CSVESGGQFF
>-|TRBJ1-2|-|TRBV18
TGTGCCAGCTCACCACAGGGAGCCTATGGCTACACCTTC
CASSPQGAYGYTF
>-|TRBJ2-7|once|TRBV6-5
TGTGCCAGCAGTTACCGGACAGGGAGGGTCGAGCAGTACTTC
CASSYRTGRVEQYF